The rows below give T cell receptor beta chains drawn from one sample of a study of T cells in Graves' hyperthyroidism and ophthalmopathy. In TCRdb, the multiplex PCR reads were re-called with MiXCR into one record per CDR3 protein. The table lists 750,000 to 900,000 distinct CDR3 sequences, about two fifths of them singletons. Sequencing was performed on blood. All receptors come from a man aged 18-30 years with Graves' hyperthyroidism. Both conserved end residues are trimmed from each CDR3.

V gene | CDR3 protein
TRBV10-3 | AISEEYPLAGSSYGQY
TRBV7-3 | ASSPQARVDTGELF
TRBV29-1 | SAFGTGELF
TRBV5-4 | ASSSKDNTGELF
TRBV19 | ASRLRATNEKLF
TRBV29-1 | SVDLGQGEQY
TRBV2 | ASSLRGSSGANVLT
TRBV11-2 | ASSWTGVEQY
TRBV12-3/TRBV12-4 | ASSLRQGTANYGYT
TRBV6-6 | ASSYSPKTNYEQY
TRBV7-2 | ASKGTSRARLAVSTEQY
TRBV10-3 | AISESKGEHGYT
TRBV29-1 | SVVEGWYEQY
TRBV5-1 | ASSPAGESYNSPLH
TRBV19 | ASSMGGGQPQH
TRBV29-1 | SVTGTGTYGYT
TRBV12-5 | ASGPSGAYEQY
TRBV7-2 | ASSSDRWEQY
TRBV11-2 | ASSLADRARETQY
TRBV7-8 | ASSPFYEQY
TRBV20-1 | SARPGSEAF
TRBV29-1 | SVAEQTQY
TRBV20-1 | SARNPGLGTGELF
TRBV6-5 | ASSEARGRLSPLH
TRBV6-5 | ASSSPQSGNTIY
TRBV10-3 | ASAFSRGGEQY
TRBV6-5 | ASSPRQGSYYGYT
TRBV4-1 | ASSQAALGPQH
TRBV7-2 | ASSLGVWGGSNEKLF
TRBV29-1 | SLRDSSLGGYT
TRBV5-1 | ASRSQGGEGSPLH
TRBV6-5 | ASSSDPGVYEQY
TRBV6-5 | ASSYTTGGNTEAF
TRBV2 | TSSPSGYEQY
TRBV5-5 | ASSPDRVQGSHYGYT
TRBV20-1 | SARPSEAF
TRBV9 | ASSAGTGDLNTEAF
TRBV25-1 | ASSIFRDKNTEAF
TRBV6-5 | ASSEGGVRRETKY
TRBV5-4 | ASSLIGGDTIY
TRBV25-1 | AWKPRASTGELF
TRBV4-3 | ASSQGGSVARETQY
TRBV6-5 | ASSRTGVSNQPQH
TRBV12-3/TRBV12-4 | ASRKTGYNQPQH
TRBV7-9 | ASSSPRTGRNGYT
TRBV29-1 | SVVAGGPSTDTQY
TRBV29-1 | SVDVEGLSSYEQY
TRBV2 | ASTQADYGYT
TRBV11-2 | ASSLGASGSGAVAETQY
TRBV19 | ASSIGWTGTNTGELF
TRBV5-6 | ASSRGDTSSGANVLT
TRBV10-3 | AISESDGNAGELF
TRBV6-5 | ASSPNGMNTEAF
TRBV7-9 | ASSLGTGLYEQY
TRBV20-1 | SATSPGREDYT
TRBV12-3/TRBV12-4 | ASGLIHGEPQH
TRBV29-1 | SVEGAKGLETQY